This T cell receptor (beta chain) was found in a study of technical replicates of blood from four donors. The table came from immunoSEQ multiplex PCR; TCRdb's copy has only in-frame clones and leaves some out. The table lists tens of thousands of clones, around 93% of them singletons. V lost 4 bases and J lost 6; bases outside the gene matches: 11. CDR1 is SGHNT, CDR2 YYREEE, per germline (reference sequence). The CDR3 has 16 residues. Input material: T cells isolated from PBMCs. The chain is built from TRBV5-4 and TRBJ2-1, with TRBD2 matching over 9 bases. The clonotype was recovered from a human donor in good health. The CDR3 sequence: CASSPEGREGPNEQFF. CDR3 nucleotides: TGTGCCAGCAGCCCCGAAGGGCGGGAGGGCCCCAATGAGCAGTTCTTC.